This paragraph reports one T cell receptor beta chain. Source study methods: How many nucleated cells were present was estimated from reference gene primer amplification. Here immunoSEQ multiplex PCR was the method, and the copy in TCRdb shows in-frame clones only, minus some. V and J calls and clone size are given by that table; D and trimming were obtained from the DNA. The sample consists of 400,000 to 450,000 clones, around 90% of them appearing once. The age range of participants was about 18 to 89 years, with residence in more than 20 US areas. Cohort placement rested on clinical history that participants reported themselves. The CDR3 length is 15 residues. Germline CDR1 reads MDHEN; CDR2 reads SYDVKM. Trimming took off 4 bases at V and 8 bases at J, with 15 bases between the two ends. These data are taken from a study of blood T cell repertoires in COVID-19.

The chain recombines TRBV28 with TRBJ1-6; D is uncertain. This sequence originates from a man younger than 35 who had recovered from COVID-19. The sample was PBMCs or T cells enriched from blood (not recorded which). CDR3 region: CASSSLNGFDSPLHF. As DNA, the CDR3 is TGTGCCAGCAGTTCCCTAAACGGGTTTGATTCACCCCTCCACTTT.